What follows are 23 T cell receptor beta chains derived from one specimen sequenced in a study of identical twins. One entry per CDR3 protein, called by TCRdb with MiXCR from the 5' RACE reads. The sample carries roughly 700,000 distinct CDR3 sequences, 8.6% recorded once. This sample also belongs to another study, concerning yellow fever vaccine responses in identical twins.

The specimen sequenced was PBMCs. Receptors originate from a woman aged 18-29 years in good health.

This clonotype was counted ten times or more. The chain uses TRBV11-1 and TRBJ2-7; 8 bases align to TRBD2. J was trimmed by 3 bases and V by 3 bases; bases with no gene match: 7. This CDR3 region has 15 residues. Germline V gene data show CDR1 as SGHAT and CDR2 as FQDESV (reference sequence). CDR3 in DNA: TGTGCCAGCAGCTTCCTTAGCGGGACCCTCTACGAGCAGTACTTC. The encoded protein is CASSFLSGTLYEQYF.

The sample holds a few counts of this clonotype. The chain uses TRBV20-1 and TRBJ2-3; 9 bases map to TRBD2. CDR3 length: 14 amino acids. The ends lost 4 bases at V and 2 bases at J; junction bases unmatched: 4. CDR1 is DFQATT, CDR2 SNEGSKA, per germline (reference sequence). The CDR3: CSATSGGTTDTQYF. The CDR3, as DNA: TGCAGTGCTACGAGCGGGGGGACCACAGATACGCAGTATTTT.

The chain joins TRBV4-3 to TRBJ2-4; 9 bases are a match to TRBD1. Germline CDR1 reads LGHNA; CDR2 reads YSLEER. J was trimmed by 8 bases and V by 0 bases; bases with no gene match: 5. This CDR3 comprises 15 residues. The CDR3 DNA is TGCGCCAGCAGCCAAGAGACAGGGGGATTGGACATTCAGTACTTC. Protein product: CASSQETGGLDIQYF.

This clonotype was observed many times. The rearrangement links TRBV5-5 to TRBJ2-3, with 14 bases aligning to TRBD2. This CDR3 has 16 amino acids. CDR1 and CDR2 from the germline V gene are SGHKS and YYEKEE (reference sequence). V dropped 4 bases and J dropped 1; count of bases not matched to a gene: 2. CDR3 amino acids: CASSMGLAGGTDTQYF. For the CDR3, the DNA is TGTGCCAGCAGCATGGGACTAGCGGGGGGCACAGATACGCAGTATTTT.

This clonotype was recorded a few times. This chain links TRBV2 with TRBJ2-5; 8 bases are shared with TRBD1. CDR1 SNHLY and CDR2 FYNNEI come from the germline V gene. The CDR3 spans 14 residues. After removal of 7 bases from V and 4 bases from J, the junction contained 8 bases not matched to a gene. CDR3 sequence: CASIAPGGSETQYF. CDR3 nucleotides: TGTGCCAGCATAGCCCCAGGGGGCTCAGAGACCCAGTACTTC.

The chain links TRBV5-5 to TRBJ2-3; 8 nucleotides agree with TRBD2. Losses at the gene ends were 7 bases for V and 9 bases for J; bases not matched to a gene: 10. This CDR3 spans 13 amino acids. Germline CDR1 reads SGHKS; CDR2 reads YYEKEE (reference sequence). DNA for the CDR3: TGTGCCAGCGGCGGGGGGTGGGGTAAAACGCAGTATTTT. Protein sequence: CASGGGWGKTQYF.

This clonotype was recorded a few times. The V and J genes are TRBV3-1 and TRBJ2-7; unclear D gene. From germline, CDR1 is LGHDT and CDR2 YNNKEL (reference sequence). V lost 1 base to trimming and J lost 0 bases, with 19 bases between them. The CDR3 is made up of 18 amino acids. Here the CDR3 reads CASSQAPGRQSSSYEQYF. The CDR3 DNA reads as TGTGCCAGCAGCCAAGCCCCTGGTCGGCAGTCGAGCTCCTACGAGCAGTACTTC.

Comments on this clonotype: The final CDR3 position lacks the conserved phenylalanine or tryptophan, pointing to a likely read error. The DNA of the CDR3 is TGCGCCAGCAGCCAAGTTGAGGCTACGCAGTATTGT. The encoded protein is CASSQVEATQYC. The rearrangement links TRBV5-1 to TRBJ2-3, with D unclear. Germline assignment: CDR1 SGHRS and CDR2 YFSETQ. The CDR3 spans 12 residues. Trimming removed 4 bases from V and 8 bases from J, with 11 bases in between.

This clonotype was detected only a few times. V usage is TRBV20-1 and J usage is TRBJ2-3, with D perhaps TRBD2 (6 bases). Trimming pared 1 base from V and 1 base from J, leaving 9 bases between. Germline CDR1 DFQATT, CDR2 SNEGSKA (reference sequence). The CDR3 covers 14 residues. CDR3 sequence (DNA): TGCAGTGCTAGAGGGGGAGGCCGCACAGATACGCAGTATTTT. Amino acid sequence: CSARGGGRTDTQYF.

Only a few counts were recorded for this clonotype. The CDR3 is CASSPYGTSGNTIYF. CDR3 sequence (DNA): TGCGCCAGCAGCCCTTACGGAACCTCTGGAAACACCATATATTTT. The chain is built from TRBV5-1 and TRBJ1-3; D is uncertain. Looked up from germline, CDR1 is SGHRS and CDR2 is YFSETQ. V gave up 4 bases and J gave up 0 bases, with 11 bases separating them. CDR3 length: 15 residues.

The chain carries TRBV27 and TRBJ2-7, with 9 bases fitting TRBD2. Germline V CDR1 and CDR2: MNHEY, SMNVEV (reference sequence). With 5 bases clipped from V and 3 bases from J, the junction kept 8 bases outside the gene matches. The CDR3 is 15 amino acids. The CDR3 loop reads CASSIIAGDYYEQYF. The DNA of the CDR3 is TGTGCCAGCAGTATTATAGCGGGAGACTACTACGAGCAGTACTTC.

This clonotype appeared a few times. The chain links TRBV28 to TRBJ2-2; the match to TRBD1 covers 7 bases. From germline, CDR1 is MDHEN and CDR2 SYDVKM. This CDR3 is built from 15 residues. The J segment lost 4 bases and the V segment lost 5 bases, leaving 7 bases of the junction unmatched. This chain's CDR3 is CASSVPTGTTGELFF. The CDR3 nucleotides read TGTGCCAGCAGTGTCCCGACAGGGACCACCGGGGAGCTGTTTTTT.

This clonotype was counted only a few times. The chain joins TRBV24-1 to TRBJ2-5; D is unresolved. Trimming pared 5 bases from V and 5 bases from J, leaving 8 bases between. CDR3 size: 12 residues. Germline V gene data show CDR1 as KGHDR and CDR2 as SFDVKD. The CDR3 spells CATSAGVETQYF. The CDR3 DNA reads TGTGCCACCAGTGCAGGAGTCGAGACCCAGTACTTC.

The rearrangement links TRBV7-3 to TRBJ2-1; the D is unclear. V was clipped by 1 base and J by 3 bases, with 7 bases between them. The CDR3 length is 14 residues. The germline V gene encodes CDR1 SGHTA and CDR2 FQGTGA. The CDR3 region is CASSLRVGYNEQFF. The CDR3 coding sequence is TGTGCCAGCAGCTTAAGGGTCGGCTACAATGAGCAGTTCTTC.

The chain recombines TRBV7-2 with TRBJ2-6, with 8 bases that match TRBD2. Trimming at V came to 3 bases and at J to 0 bases, leaving 4 bases not matched to a gene. Germline V gene data show CDR1 as SGHTA and CDR2 as FQGNSA. This CDR3 has 17 amino acids. The CDR3 loop is CASSFISGASGANVLTF. The CDR3 region has the DNA TGTGCCAGCAGCTTTATTAGCGGGGCCTCTGGGGCCAACGTCCTGACTTTC.

This chain links TRBV6-2 or TRBV6-3 with TRBJ2-7; 7 bases are shared with TRBD1. There are 14 residues in the CDR3. Germline V gives CDR1 MNHEY, CDR2 SVGEGT. Trimming took 10 bases from V and 2 from J; bases not matched to a gene: 11. CDR3: CATKRDSITYEQYF. Here the CDR3 DNA reads TGTGCCACTAAAAGGGACAGCATCACCTACGAGCAGTACTTC.

The J gene is TRBJ2-1, the V gene TRBV3-1; no firm D call. Per germline, CDR1 LGHDT and CDR2 YNNKEL (reference sequence). This CDR3 is 14 amino acids long. Trimming removed 0 bases from V and 7 bases from J, with 10 bases in between. For the CDR3, the DNA is TGTGCCAGCAGCCAAGATCCCAGAAAGAATGAGCAGTTCTTC. Its protein is CASSQDPRKNEQFF.

The V call is TRBV28, the J call TRBJ2-5; 7 bases fit TRBD2. Trimming removed 6 bases from V and 3 bases from J; junction bases left unmatched: 10. CDR3 length equals 15 residues. Germline V gene data show CDR1 as MDHEN and CDR2 as SYDVKM. The CDR3 loop is CASSYGEGLKETQYF. The CDR3 DNA reads as TGTGCCAGCAGCTACGGGGAGGGACTCAAAGAGACCCAGTACTTC.

The chain uses TRBV2 and TRBJ2-7; 8 bases line up with TRBD2. Germline CDR1 and CDR2: SNHLY and FYNNEI. This CDR3 region has 13 residues. V dropped 11 bases and J dropped 0; count of bases not matched to a gene: 6. CDR3 region: CAGLAGTSYEQYF. DNA for the CDR3: TGTGCCGGATTAGCGGGAACCTCCTACGAGCAGTACTTC.

The V and J genes are TRBV29-1 and TRBJ2-6; D is undetermined. The CDR3 extends over 13 amino acids. V gave up 7 bases and J gave up 4 bases, with 11 bases separating them. Germline loops: CDR1 SQVTM, CDR2 ANQGSEA. CDR3 region: CSASSAGANVLTF. In DNA form, the CDR3 reads TGCAGCGCCTCTTCGGCGGGGGCCAACGTCCTGACTTTC.

This clonotype was seen a handful of times. The rearrangement uses TRBV30 and TRBJ2-1; TRBD1 matches 11 bases. Germline-derived CDR1 and CDR2 are GTSNPN and SVGIG (reference sequence). V lost 7 bases and J lost 7; bases outside the gene matches: 9. CDR3 size: 14 residues. This chain's CDR3 is CAYHRTGGENEQFF. The DNA of the CDR3 is TGTGCCTATCATCGGACAGGGGGCGAAAATGAGCAGTTCTTC.

V usage is TRBV27 and J usage is TRBJ2-7; D is unresolved. V lost 0 bases and J 4 bases, leaving 7 bases between the germline ends. CDR1 MNHEY and CDR2 SMNVEV come from the germline V gene (reference sequence). This CDR3 comprises 13 residues. DNA for the CDR3: TGTGCCAGCAGTTTATCGAAGGTGTACGAGCAGTACTTC. Translating gives CASSLSKVYEQYF.

The V gene is TRBV4-3, the J gene TRBJ2-1, with 12 positions matching TRBD2. The CDR3 runs to 16 residues. V dropped 1 base and J dropped 3; count of bases not matched to a gene: 1. Per the germline V gene, CDR1 is LGHNA and CDR2 is YSLEER. The CDR3 here is CASSQGTSGIYNEQFF. For the CDR3, the DNA is TGCGCCAGCAGCCAAGGGACTAGCGGGATCTACAATGAGCAGTTCTTC.